The 21 T cell receptor beta chains given below trace back to one sample, sequenced in a study of T cell repertoires in cytomegalovirus infection. Each CDR3 protein gets one entry after TCRdb re-called the reads with MiXCR. Among about 890,000 distinct CDR3 sequences listed, around 32% were seen once. These receptors' targets are unknown. Source: cultured CD8+ T cells from PBMCs, taken from culture after CMV antigen stimulation. The receptor source for this set is a human donor in good health (CMV status not recorded). Some clones in this sample may be carry-over from other donors' samples.

This clonotype occurred a few times. The V and J genes are TRBV10-3 and TRBJ1-6; D remains ambiguous. The CDR3 totals 16 residues. V shed 0 bases and J shed 9 bases, with 15 bases lying between them. Germline V gene data show CDR1 as ENHRY and CDR2 as SYGVKD. CDR3 bases: TGTGCCATCAGTGAGTCATGGATGGTAATGGCTTCACCCCTCCACTTT. Its translation is CAISESWMVMASPLHF.

This chain joins TRBV27 and TRBJ1-6; D is possibly TRBD1 (6 bases). This CDR3 is built from 14 residues. Deletions cut 6 bases from V and 4 bases from J, with 10 bases between. The V gene's germline CDR1 is MNHEY and CDR2 SMNVEV (reference sequence). The CDR3 DNA sequence: TGTGCCAGCAGGCCCAGGGGTTATAATTCACCCCTCCACTTT. This gives the protein CASRPRGYNSPLHF.

The chain employs TRBV7-3 and TRBJ2-3, with 11 bases lining up with TRBD1. V dropped 5 bases and J dropped 0; count of bases not matched to a gene: 4. CDR3 length: 16 amino acids. Per the germline V gene, CDR1 is SGHTA and CDR2 is FQGTGA. CDR3: CASSPGTGGSTDTQYF. In DNA, the CDR3 is TGTGCCAGCAGCCCAGGGACAGGGGGAAGCACAGATACGCAGTATTTT.

The rearrangement joins TRBV19 to TRBJ1-2; D is unresolved. Germline V gives CDR1 LNHDA, CDR2 SQIVND (reference sequence). Trimming removed 6 bases at V and 2 bases at J, with 7 bases between. The CDR3 loop spans 12 amino acids. CDR3 nucleotides: TGTGCCAGTAGAAGCAGGAACTATGGCTACACCTTC. Residues: CASRSRNYGYTF.

This clonotype was counted a few times. The chain joins TRBV5-6 to TRBJ2-6; 10 nucleotides align to TRBD1. CDR3 length: 16 residues. With 2 bases clipped from V and 2 bases from J, the junction kept 1 base outside the gene matches. Germline V gene sequence: CDR1 SGHDT, CDR2 YYEEEE. The CDR3 bases are TGTGCCAGCAGCTTCGGACAGGGGGCTGGGGCCAACGTCCTGACTTTC. Encoded protein: CASSFGQGAGANVLTF.

In DNA form, the CDR3 reads TGTGCCAGCAGTTTAGGCCTTAGCGGGGGGACTAGCTCCTACAATGAGCAGTTCTTC. Its translation is CASSLGLSGGTSSYNEQFF. The rearrangement joins TRBV12-3 or TRBV12-4 to TRBJ2-1; TRBD2 agrees at 10 bases. J was trimmed by 0 bases and V by 1 base; bases with no gene match: 9. This CDR3 has 19 residues.

This clonotype has a handful of counts. J is TRBJ2-5 and V is TRBV12-3 or TRBV12-4; maybe TRBD2 (5 bases). Trimming cost V 6 bases and J 5 bases, with 25 bases left between them. The CDR3 sequence is 17 residues long. The CDR3 DNA is TGTGCCAGCAGCCCTCGGGTCCTTCGGGGTGAGCGGGAGACCCAGTACTTC. This translates into CASSPRVLRGERETQYF.

The gene calls are TRBV11-2 and TRBJ2-7, with 7 bases identical to TRBD2. CDR1 is SGHAT, CDR2 FQNNGV, per germline. The CDR3 covers 12 residues. With V trimmed by 5 bases and J by 7 bases, 5 bases remained unmatched. CDR3 coding DNA: TGTGCCAGCAGCCTGAGGCGGGGGGAGCAGTACGTC. This codes for CASSLRRGEQYV.

Concerning this clonotype itself: A read error is possible here, since a much larger clone lies one base away. The chain employs TRBV7-8 and TRBJ1-2; D may be TRBD1 (5 bases). Germline V gives CDR1 SGHVS, CDR2 FQNEAQ. There are 16 residues in the CDR3. CDR3 bases: TGTGCCAACAGCTTAGCCAGGGACCTTTCTAACTATGGCTACACCTTC. Translating gives CANSLARDLSNYGYTF.

This clonotype was observed a few times. The chain uses TRBV7-9 and TRBJ1-4, with D perhaps TRBD1 (6 bases). CDR3 length: 13 residues. Per germline, CDR1 SEHNR and CDR2 FQNEAQ (reference sequence). Between the trimmed V and J ends, which lost 6 bases and 5 bases, there was a span of 10 bases. The CDR3 DNA reads TGTGCCAGCAGGAGGAGGGGGAATGAAAAACTGTTTTTT. Translated, it gives CASRRRGNEKLFF.

The V and J genes are TRBV3-1 and TRBJ1-4; no reliable D call. Trimming left V 1 base short and J 0 bases short, with 6 bases between. CDR3 size: 15 residues. CDR1 and CDR2 (germline): LGHDT, YNNKEL (reference sequence). CDR3: CASSQGRPTNEKLFF. The DNA of the CDR3 is TGTGCCAGCAGCCAAGGAAGGCCAACTAATGAAAAACTGTTTTTT.

The chain uses TRBV7-4 and TRBJ2-6; 8 bases agree with TRBD1. The germline CDR1 and CDR2 sequences are SGHVT and SQSDAQ. The V segment lost 5 bases and the J segment 0 bases; nucleotides outside the gene matches: 6. There are 17 residues in the CDR3. The CDR3 DNA is TGTGCCAGCAGCCCCGGACAGGGAAGCTCTGGGGCCAACGTCCTGACTTTC. Its protein product is CASSPGQGSSGANVLTF.

At least ten counts were recorded for this clonotype. V is TRBV7-9 and J is TRBJ2-7; 9 bases line up with TRBD1. The CDR3 sequence is 14 residues long. CDR1 and CDR2 from the germline V gene are SEHNR and FQNEAQ (reference sequence). The V segment lost 5 bases and the J segment 3 bases; nucleotides outside the gene matches: 5. CDR3: CASSPGTGRYEQYF. The CDR3 bases are TGTGCCAGCAGCCCAGGGACAGGGCGCTACGAGCAGTACTTC.

This chain connects TRBV6-5 to TRBJ2-6; D is possibly TRBD1 or TRBD2 (5 bases each). This CDR3 is built from 18 residues. V was pared by 5 bases and J by 0 bases, with 17 bases between. Germline-derived CDR1 and CDR2 are MNHEY and SVGAGI. CDR3 DNA sequence: TGTGCCAGCAGTCTAACTTGGGGGTTTGGCTCTGGGGCCAACGTCCTGACTTTC. Its protein is CASSLTWGFGSGANVLTF.

This chain uses TRBV6-4 with TRBJ2-7, with D perhaps matching TRBD2 (7 bases). Trimming took 9 bases from V and 5 from J, leaving 14 bases between them. The CDR3 covers 12 residues. The germline V gene has CDR1 MRHNA and CDR2 SNTAGT. This chain's CDR3 is CARWGGRDEQYF. Written as DNA, the CDR3 is TGTGCCAGATGGGGGGGCCGGGACGAGCAGTACTTC.

V and J are TRBV27 and TRBJ2-1; D gene unclear. Germline assignment: CDR1 MNHEY and CDR2 SMNVEV (reference sequence). This CDR3 is built from 13 residues. V was pared by 6 bases and J by 10 bases, with 16 bases between. CDR3 bases: TGTGCCAGCAGCTCCCATACCGTCGGGGAGCAGTTCTTC. Translating gives CASSSHTVGEQFF.

A few counts support this clonotype. V is TRBV28 and J is TRBJ2-1, with 7 bases fitting TRBD1. The CDR3 totals 15 residues. The germline CDR1 and CDR2 sequences are MDHEN and SYDVKM. V dropped 5 bases and J dropped 9; count of bases not matched to a gene: 13. CDR3: CASSTGTDKFIEQFF. As DNA, the CDR3 is TGTGCCAGCAGTACCGGGACAGACAAGTTCATTGAGCAGTTCTTC.

This clonotype was recorded at least ten times. Mismatch with germline at one junction end may stem from a read error. V gene TRBV7-2 combines with J gene TRBJ2-3; D might be TRBD2 (6 bases). Germline V gives CDR1 SGHTA, CDR2 FQGNSA. The CDR3 has 15 residues. As DNA, the CDR3 is TGTGCCAGCAGTTTAGGGGCTAGCGGCACAGATACGCAGTATTTT. This gives the protein CASSLGASGTDTQYF.

This chain links TRBV14 with TRBJ2-7; TRBD1 matches 7 bases. This CDR3 has 13 amino acids. CDR1 SGHDN and CDR2 FVKESK come from the germline V gene. V dropped 6 bases and J dropped 5; count of bases not matched to a gene: 7. DNA of the CDR3: TGTGCCAGCAGTCAGGGGGACAGCGACGAGCAGTACTTC. This codes for CASSQGDSDEQYF. The complete variable domain, with remaining parts taken from reference TRBV14 and TRBJ2-7, reads EAGVTQFPSHSVIEKGQTVTLRCDPISGHDNLYWYRRVMGKEIKFLLHFVKESKQDESGMPNNRFLAERTGGTYSTLKVQPAELEDSGVYFCASSQGDSDEQYFGPGTRLTVT.

This rearrangement joins TRBV7-9 to TRBJ2-7; 7 bases fit TRBD2. Germline loops: CDR1 SEHNR, CDR2 FQNEAQ (reference sequence). V shed 4 bases, J shed 6 bases, and the junction held 9 bases outside the gene matches. This CDR3 has 14 residues. CDR3 loop: CASSSGEGPSEQYF. The CDR3 DNA follows: TGTGCCAGCAGCTCTGGGGAGGGGCCGAGCGAGCAGTACTTC.

The CDR3 spells CSATPRDNSYNEQFF. The CDR3 nucleotides are TGCAGCGCTACCCCCCGGGACAACTCCTACAATGAGCAGTTCTTC. The chain links TRBV29-1 to TRBJ2-1; a possible D gene is TRBD1 (6 bases). This CDR3 contains 15 residues. Deletions cut 7 bases from V and 0 bases from J, with 16 bases between. Germline-derived CDR1 and CDR2 are SQVTM and ANQGSEA.